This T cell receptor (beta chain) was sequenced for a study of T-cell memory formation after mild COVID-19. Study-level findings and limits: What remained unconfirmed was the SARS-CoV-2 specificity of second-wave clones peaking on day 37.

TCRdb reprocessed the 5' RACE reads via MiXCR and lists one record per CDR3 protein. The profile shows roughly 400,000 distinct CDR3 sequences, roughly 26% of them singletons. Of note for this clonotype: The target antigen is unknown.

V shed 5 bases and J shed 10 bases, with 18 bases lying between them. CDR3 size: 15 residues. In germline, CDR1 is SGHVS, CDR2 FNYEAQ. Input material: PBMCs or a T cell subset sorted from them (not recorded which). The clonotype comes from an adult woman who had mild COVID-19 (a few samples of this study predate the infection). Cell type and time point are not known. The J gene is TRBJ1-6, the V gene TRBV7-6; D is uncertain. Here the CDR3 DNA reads TGTGCCAGCAGCCGCCTCGGAGGAGGAAACTCACCCCTCCACTTT. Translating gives CASSRLGGGNSPLHF.